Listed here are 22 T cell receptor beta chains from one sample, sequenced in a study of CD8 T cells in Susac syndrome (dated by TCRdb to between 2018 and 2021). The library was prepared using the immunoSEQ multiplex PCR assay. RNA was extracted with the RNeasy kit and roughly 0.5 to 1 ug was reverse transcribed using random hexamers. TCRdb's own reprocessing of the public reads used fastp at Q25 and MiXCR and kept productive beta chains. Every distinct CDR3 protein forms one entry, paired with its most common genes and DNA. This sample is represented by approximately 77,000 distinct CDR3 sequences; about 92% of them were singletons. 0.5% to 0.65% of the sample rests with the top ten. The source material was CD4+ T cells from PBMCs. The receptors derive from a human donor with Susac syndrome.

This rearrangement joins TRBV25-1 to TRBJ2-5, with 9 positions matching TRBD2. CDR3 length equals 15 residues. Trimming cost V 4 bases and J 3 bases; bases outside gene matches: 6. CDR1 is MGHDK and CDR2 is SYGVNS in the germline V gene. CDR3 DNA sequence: TGTGCCAGCAGTGGGTTCTTAGCGGGGGAAGAGACCCAGTACTTC. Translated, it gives CASSGFLAGEETQYF.

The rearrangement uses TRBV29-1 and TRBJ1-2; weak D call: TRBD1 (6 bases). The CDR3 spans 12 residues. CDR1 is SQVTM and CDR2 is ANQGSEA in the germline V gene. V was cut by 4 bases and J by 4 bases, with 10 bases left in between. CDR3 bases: TGCAGCGTTGGGACAGAACTCTATGGCTACACCTTC. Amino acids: CSVGTELYGYTF.

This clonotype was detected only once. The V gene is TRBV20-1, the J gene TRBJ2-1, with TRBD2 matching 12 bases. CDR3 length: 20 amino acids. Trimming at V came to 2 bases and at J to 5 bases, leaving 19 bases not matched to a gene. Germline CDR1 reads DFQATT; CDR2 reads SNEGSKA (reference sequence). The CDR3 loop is CSARHQPHGLAGPQNNEQFF. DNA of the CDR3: TGCAGTGCTAGACACCAACCCCACGGACTAGCGGGACCCCAAAACAATGAGCAGTTCTTC.

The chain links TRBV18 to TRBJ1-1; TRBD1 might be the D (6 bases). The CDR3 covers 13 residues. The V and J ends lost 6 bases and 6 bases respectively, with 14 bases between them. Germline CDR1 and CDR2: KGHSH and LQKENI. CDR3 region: CASSQNREAEAFF. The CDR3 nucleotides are TGTGCCAGCTCTCAAAACAGGGAGGCTGAAGCTTTCTTT.

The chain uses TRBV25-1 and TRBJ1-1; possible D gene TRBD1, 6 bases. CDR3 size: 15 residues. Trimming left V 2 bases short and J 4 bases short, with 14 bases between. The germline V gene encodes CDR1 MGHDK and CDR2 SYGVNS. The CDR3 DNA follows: TGTGCCAGCAGTGAAACAGGGTTGGGGGGCACTGAAGCTTTCTTT. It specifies CASSETGLGGTEAFF.

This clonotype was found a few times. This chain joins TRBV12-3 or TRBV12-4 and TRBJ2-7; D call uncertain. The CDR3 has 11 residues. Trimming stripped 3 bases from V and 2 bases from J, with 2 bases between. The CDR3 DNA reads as TGTGCCAGCAGTTTGACCTACGAGCAGTACTTC. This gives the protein CASSLTYEQYF.

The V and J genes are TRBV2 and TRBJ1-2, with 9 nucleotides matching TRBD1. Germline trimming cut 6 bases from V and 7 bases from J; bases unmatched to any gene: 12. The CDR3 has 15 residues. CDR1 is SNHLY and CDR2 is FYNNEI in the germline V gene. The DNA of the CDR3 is TGTGCCAGCAGCCAGTCGAGACAGGGGGAAAGTGGCTACACCTTC. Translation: CASSQSRQGESGYTF.

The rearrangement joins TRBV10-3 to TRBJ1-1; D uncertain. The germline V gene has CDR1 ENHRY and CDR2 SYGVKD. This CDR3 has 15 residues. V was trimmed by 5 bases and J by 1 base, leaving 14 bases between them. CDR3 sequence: CAISPHGGQNTEAFF. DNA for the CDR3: TGTGCCATCAGTCCCCACGGAGGCCAGAACACTGAAGCTTTCTTT.

CDR3 nucleotides: TGTGCCAGCAGCCAACACACCGGGACTCGAGCTGAAGCTTTCTTT. Translating gives CASSQHTGTRAEAFF. The chain joins TRBV14 to TRBJ1-1; maybe TRBD1 (5 bases). Trimming took off 2 bases at V and 6 bases at J, with 16 bases between the two ends. The CDR3 totals 15 residues. Germline V gene lookup returns CDR1 SGHDN and CDR2 FVKESK.

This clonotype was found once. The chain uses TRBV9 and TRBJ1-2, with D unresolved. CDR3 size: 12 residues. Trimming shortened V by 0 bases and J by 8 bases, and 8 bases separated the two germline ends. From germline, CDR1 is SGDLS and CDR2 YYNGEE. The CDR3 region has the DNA TGTGCCAGCAGCGTAGGCGGGCGCGGCTACACCTTC. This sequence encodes CASSVGGRGYTF.

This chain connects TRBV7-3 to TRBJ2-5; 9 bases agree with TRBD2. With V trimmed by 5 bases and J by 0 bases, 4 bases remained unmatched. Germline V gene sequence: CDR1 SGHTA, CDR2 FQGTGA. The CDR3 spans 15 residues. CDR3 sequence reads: CASSETSGYQETQYF. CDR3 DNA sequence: TGTGCCAGCAGCGAAACTAGCGGGTACCAAGAGACCCAGTACTTC. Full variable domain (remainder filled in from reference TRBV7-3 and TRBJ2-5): GAGVSQTPSNKVTEKGKYVELRCDPISGHTALYWYRQSLGQGPEFLIYFQGTGAADDSGLPNDRFFAVRPEGSVSTLKIQRTERGDSAVYLCASSETSGYQETQYFGPGTRLLVL.

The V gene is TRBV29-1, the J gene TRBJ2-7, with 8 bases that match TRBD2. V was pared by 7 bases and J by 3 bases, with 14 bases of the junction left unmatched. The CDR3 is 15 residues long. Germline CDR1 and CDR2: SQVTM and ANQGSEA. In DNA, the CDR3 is TGCAGCGCCAAAAAGGGTGCGGGAGGTAACTACGAGCAGTACTTC. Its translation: CSAKKGAGGNYEQYF.

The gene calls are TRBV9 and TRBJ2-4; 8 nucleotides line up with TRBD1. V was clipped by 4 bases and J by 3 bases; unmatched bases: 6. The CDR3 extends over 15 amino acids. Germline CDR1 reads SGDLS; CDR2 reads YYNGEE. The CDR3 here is CASSPLQGGKNIQYF. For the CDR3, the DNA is TGTGCCAGCAGCCCCTTACAGGGGGGCAAAAACATTCAGTACTTC.

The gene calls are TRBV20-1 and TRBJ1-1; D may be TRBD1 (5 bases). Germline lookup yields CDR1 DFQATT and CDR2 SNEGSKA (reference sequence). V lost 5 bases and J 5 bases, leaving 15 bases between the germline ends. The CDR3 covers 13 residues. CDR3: CSALSGGGTEAFF. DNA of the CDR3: TGCAGTGCTTTAAGCGGGGGGGGAACTGAAGCTTTCTTT.

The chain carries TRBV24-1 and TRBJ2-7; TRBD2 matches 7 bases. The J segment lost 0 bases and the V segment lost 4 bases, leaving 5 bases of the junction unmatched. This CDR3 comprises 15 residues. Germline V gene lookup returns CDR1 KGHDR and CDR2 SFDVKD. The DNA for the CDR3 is TGTGCCACCAGTGACCCTAGCGGAAGCTCCTACGAGCAGTACTTC. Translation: CATSDPSGSSYEQYF.

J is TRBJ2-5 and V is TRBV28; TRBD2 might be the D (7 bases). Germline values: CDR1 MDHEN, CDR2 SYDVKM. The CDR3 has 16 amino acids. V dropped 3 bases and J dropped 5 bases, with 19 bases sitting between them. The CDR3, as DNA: TGTGCCAGCAGTTTCGAGGGGGGAGGGCCCTGGGAGACCCAGTACTTC. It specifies CASSFEGGGPWETQYF.

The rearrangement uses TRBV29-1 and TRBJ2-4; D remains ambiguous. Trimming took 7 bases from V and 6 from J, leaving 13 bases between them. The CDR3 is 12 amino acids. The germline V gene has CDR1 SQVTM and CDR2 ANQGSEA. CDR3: CSARTPGNIQYF. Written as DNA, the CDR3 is TGCAGCGCCAGGACCCCCGGAAACATTCAGTACTTC. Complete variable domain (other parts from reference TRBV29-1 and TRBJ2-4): SAVISQKPSRDICQRGTSLTIQCQVDSQVTMMFWYRQQPGQSLTLIATANQGSEATYESGFVIDKFPISRPNLTFSTLTVSNMSPEDSSIYLCSARTPGNIQYFGAGTRLSVL.

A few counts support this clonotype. The CDR3 is CASSPGTGSYEQYF. CDR3 bases: TGTGCCAGCTCACCTGGGACAGGGAGTTACGAGCAGTACTTC. The rearrangement uses TRBV18 and TRBJ2-7; 9 bases map to TRBD1. CDR1 and CDR2 (germline): KGHSH, LQKENI. The CDR3 contains 14 residues. With V trimmed by 3 bases and J by 4 bases, 4 bases remained unmatched.

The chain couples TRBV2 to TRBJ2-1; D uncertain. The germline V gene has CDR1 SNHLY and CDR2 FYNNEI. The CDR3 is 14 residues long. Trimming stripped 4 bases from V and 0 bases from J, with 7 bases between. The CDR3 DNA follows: TGTGCCAGCAGTGGACTCCTCTCCTACAATGAGCAGTTCTTC. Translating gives CASSGLLSYNEQFF.

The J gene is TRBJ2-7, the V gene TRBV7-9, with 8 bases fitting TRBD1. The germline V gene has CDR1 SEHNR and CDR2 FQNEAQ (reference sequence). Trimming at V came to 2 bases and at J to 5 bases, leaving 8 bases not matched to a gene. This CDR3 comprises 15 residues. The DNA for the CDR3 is TGTGCCAGCAGCTTAAGGTCCCAGGGGGCCAACGAGCAGTACTTC. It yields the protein CASSLRSQGANEQYF.

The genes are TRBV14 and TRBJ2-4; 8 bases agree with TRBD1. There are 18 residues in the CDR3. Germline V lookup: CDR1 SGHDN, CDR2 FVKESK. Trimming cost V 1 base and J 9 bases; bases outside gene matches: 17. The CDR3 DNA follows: TGTGCCAGCAGCCAAGGGATCGGACAGGGCCTTTCGGGGAGCATTCAGTACTTC. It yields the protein CASSQGIGQGLSGSIQYF.

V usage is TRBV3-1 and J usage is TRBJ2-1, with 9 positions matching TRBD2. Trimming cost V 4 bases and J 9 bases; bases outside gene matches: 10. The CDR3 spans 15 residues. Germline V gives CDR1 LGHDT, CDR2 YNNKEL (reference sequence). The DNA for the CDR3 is TGTGCCAGCAGCCCCACTCGGACTAGCGCTGGTGAGCAGTTCTTC. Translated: CASSPTRTSAGEQFF.